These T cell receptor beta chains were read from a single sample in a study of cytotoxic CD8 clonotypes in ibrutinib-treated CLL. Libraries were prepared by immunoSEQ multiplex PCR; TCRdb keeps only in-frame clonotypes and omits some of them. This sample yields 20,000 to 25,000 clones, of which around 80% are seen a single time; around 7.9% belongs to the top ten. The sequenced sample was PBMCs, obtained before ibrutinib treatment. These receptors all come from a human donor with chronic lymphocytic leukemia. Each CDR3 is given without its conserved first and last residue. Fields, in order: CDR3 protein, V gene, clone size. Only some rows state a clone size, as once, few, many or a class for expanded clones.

CDR3 protein: ASSQDAQGAYEQY; V gene: TRBV4-3; clone size: NA
CDR3 protein: ASSSGQRAWFTEAF; V gene: TRBV13; clone size: once
CDR3 protein: SSSDTQY; V gene: TRBV29-1; clone size: NA
CDR3 protein: ASSQPRGQHYGYT; V gene: TRBV7-9; clone size: few
CDR3 protein: ASSFYGKNYEQY; V gene: TRBV7-9; clone size: NA
CDR3 protein: ASTPRGQGADTQY; V gene: TRBV6-5; clone size: once
CDR3 protein: ASRRQGANEKLF; V gene: TRBV2; clone size: once
CDR3 protein: ASSLDGRQKQF; V gene: TRBV7-9; clone size: NA
CDR3 protein: ASSSMGNEQF; V gene: TRBV5-1; clone size: NA
CDR3 protein: SVGQGRNQPQH; V gene: TRBV29-1; clone size: NA
CDR3 protein: ASSPQRGADTQY; V gene: TRBV18; clone size: NA
CDR3 protein: AWSETGRSSYEQY; V gene: TRBV30; clone size: once
CDR3 protein: ASSSDRFGKLF; V gene: TRBV7-2; clone size: NA
CDR3 protein: ARQSQGDNQPQH; V gene: TRBV28; clone size: NA
CDR3 protein: ASSRNGGTDTQY; V gene: TRBV6-4; clone size: NA
CDR3 protein: ASSPEVERTEAF; V gene: TRBV11-1; clone size: NA
CDR3 protein: ASSVATGPGGNTIY; V gene: TRBV9; clone size: NA
CDR3 protein: ASSLVGSYNEQF; V gene: TRBV5-1; clone size: NA
CDR3 protein: ASSSGVWYEQY; V gene: TRBV11-2; clone size: NA
CDR3 protein: ASSLMVQETQY; V gene: TRBV5-1; clone size: NA
CDR3 protein: ASSTGTGNTEAF; V gene: TRBV19; clone size: NA
CDR3 protein: AWSLGQGNQPQH; V gene: TRBV30; clone size: NA